This T cell receptor (beta chain) was sequenced for a study of T cell clonotyping in hematopoietic cell transplantation. Here immunoSEQ multiplex PCR was the method, and the copy in TCRdb shows in-frame clones only, minus some. The profile shows 10,000 to 15,000 clones, around 90% of them singletons. Trimming cost V 6 bases and J 5 bases; bases outside gene matches: 9. CDR3 size: 14 residues. From germline, CDR1 is LNHDA and CDR2 SQIVND (reference sequence). Whole-study findings and limits: At the given depth, recipient repertoires were over 95% de novo clonotypes.

This clone was detected a few times. Antigen unknown. Sequenced material: peripheral blood mononuclear cells. The clonotype was recovered from a man aged 30-40 years in good health. Some clones in this sample may be carry-over from other donors' samples. The gene calls are TRBV19 and TRBJ2-7, with 8 bases matching TRBD2. The CDR3 reads CASRRAGDPDEQYF. The CDR3 bases are TGTGCCAGTAGGAGAGCGGGAGATCCGGACGAGCAGTACTTC.